A selection of T cell receptor beta chains follows, all from one sample in a study of T-cell memory formation after mild COVID-19. A single record per CDR3 protein comes from TCRdb applying MiXCR to the 5' RACE reads. The sample lists around 310,000 distinct CDR3 sequences; more than 15% were seen once. The material sequenced was PBMCs or a T cell subset sorted from them (not recorded which). These receptors all stem from a young man who had mild COVID-19 (a few samples of this study predate the infection). Cell type and time point are not known. The CDR3 runs from the conserved cysteine through the conserved F or W. Fields, in order: D gene, J gene, clone size, V gene, CDR3 protein, CDR3 DNA. D genes are given only for firm matches. Rows may omit the clone size; those that give it use once, few, many or a size class.

D gene: .; J gene: TRBJ2-6; clone size: many; V gene: TRBV4-3; CDR3 protein: CASTRGDSSSGANVLTF; CDR3 DNA: TGCGCCAGCACCCGGGGGGACAGCAGCTCTGGGGCCAACGTCCTGACTTTC
D gene: TRBD1; J gene: TRBJ2-3; clone size: few; V gene: TRBV7-2; CDR3 protein: CASSPVTGAPDTQYF; CDR3 DNA: TGTGCCAGCAGCCCTGTGACAGGGGCCCCAGATACGCAGTATTTT
D gene: TRBD2; J gene: TRBJ2-3; clone size: .; V gene: TRBV20-1; CDR3 protein: CSALAGGLDTQYF; CDR3 DNA: TGCAGTGCCTTGGCGGGGGGGCTCGATACGCAGTATTTT
D gene: .; J gene: TRBJ2-1; clone size: few; V gene: TRBV5-5; CDR3 protein: CASSLGVGQRQFF; CDR3 DNA: TGTGCCAGCAGCTTGGGGGTGGGGCAGAGGCAGTTCTTC
D gene: .; J gene: TRBJ2-3; clone size: .; V gene: TRBV7-2; CDR3 protein: CASSVEVDTQYF; CDR3 DNA: TGTGCCAGCAGCGTCGAGGTCGATACGCAGTATTTT
D gene: .; J gene: TRBJ2-7; clone size: many; V gene: TRBV7-2; CDR3 protein: CASSLAWQTYEQYF; CDR3 DNA: TGTGCCAGCAGCTTAGCGTGGCAGACCTACGAGCAGTACTTC
D gene: .; J gene: TRBJ2-7; clone size: few; V gene: TRBV2; CDR3 protein: CASKKSERHYEQYF; CDR3 DNA: TGTGCCAGCAAAAAATCCGAGCGGCACTACGAGCAGTACTTC
D gene: .; J gene: TRBJ2-3; clone size: .; V gene: TRBV27; CDR3 protein: CASSFTGGSLITDTQYF; CDR3 DNA: TGTGCCAGCAGTTTCACTGGAGGCTCTTTAATCACAGATACGCAGTATTTT
D gene: .; J gene: TRBJ2-5; clone size: .; V gene: TRBV4-1; CDR3 protein: CASSQVVTLGETQYF; CDR3 DNA: TGCGCCAGCAGCCAAGTGGTGACTTTGGGAGAGACCCAGTACTTC
D gene: .; J gene: TRBJ1-5; clone size: .; V gene: TRBV3-1; CDR3 protein: CASSQEPTRRFVLQHF; CDR3 DNA: TGTGCCAGCAGCCAAGAACCCACGCGACGGTTCGTGCTCCAGCATTTT
D gene: TRBD1; J gene: TRBJ1-2; clone size: .; V gene: TRBV9; CDR3 protein: CASSVDREVYGYTF; CDR3 DNA: TGTGCCAGCAGCGTGGACAGGGAGGTTTATGGCTACACCTTC
D gene: TRBD2; J gene: TRBJ2-7; clone size: .; V gene: TRBV11-2; CDR3 protein: CASSPVAGIGYEQYF; CDR3 DNA: TGTGCCAGCAGCCCCGTAGCGGGGATCGGCTACGAGCAGTACTTC
D gene: .; J gene: TRBJ2-5; clone size: .; V gene: TRBV4-1; CDR3 protein: CASSPSDSTVQETQYF; CDR3 DNA: TGCGCCAGCAGCCCATCGGACTCGACGGTTCAAGAGACCCAGTACTTC
D gene: .; J gene: TRBJ1-1; clone size: .; V gene: TRBV12-3/TRBV12-4; CDR3 protein: CASSWAPGNAFF; CDR3 DNA: TGTGCCAGCAGCTGGGCTCCGGGGAATGCTTTCTTT
D gene: TRBD2; J gene: TRBJ2-1; clone size: .; V gene: TRBV6-2/TRBV6-3; CDR3 protein: CASRVTGGHEQFF; CDR3 DNA: TGTGCCAGCAGAGTCACGGGGGGGCATGAGCAGTTCTTC
D gene: .; J gene: TRBJ1-2; clone size: .; V gene: TRBV4-1; CDR3 protein: CASSQLIADDYGYTF; CDR3 DNA: TGCGCCAGCAGCCAACTGATCGCGGACGACTATGGCTACACCTTC
D gene: .; J gene: TRBJ2-3; clone size: few; V gene: TRBV15; CDR3 protein: CATSRSERDTQYF; CDR3 DNA: TGTGCCACCAGCAGATCTGAAAGAGATACGCAGTATTTT
D gene: .; J gene: TRBJ2-1; clone size: .; V gene: TRBV6-1; CDR3 protein: CASMQAFEQFF; CDR3 DNA: TGTGCCAGCATGCAAGCTTTTGAGCAGTTCTTC
D gene: .; J gene: TRBJ1-2; clone size: few; V gene: TRBV29-1; CDR3 protein: CSVEGGGQYYGYTF; CDR3 DNA: TGCAGCGTTGAAGGAGGGGGGCAGTACTATGGCTACACCTTC
D gene: TRBD1; J gene: TRBJ1-4; clone size: .; V gene: TRBV20-1; CDR3 protein: CSASGSGQDNEKLFF; CDR3 DNA: TGCAGTGCTAGTGGATCGGGACAGGATAATGAAAAACTGTTTTTT
D gene: TRBD1; J gene: TRBJ2-5; clone size: few; V gene: TRBV7-9; CDR3 protein: CASSTTGRGETQYF; CDR3 DNA: TGTGCCAGCAGCACGACAGGGCGAGGAGAGACCCAGTACTTC
D gene: .; J gene: TRBJ1-6; clone size: few; V gene: TRBV7-2; CDR3 protein: CASSLVGAKNSPLHF; CDR3 DNA: TGTGCCAGCAGCTTAGTAGGGGCGAAGAATTCACCCCTCCACTTT
D gene: TRBD1; J gene: TRBJ2-5; clone size: many; V gene: TRBV15; CDR3 protein: CATSRDRGQETQYF; CDR3 DNA: TGTGCCACCAGCAGAGACAGGGGGCAAGAGACCCAGTACTTC
D gene: TRBD2; J gene: TRBJ2-3; clone size: many; V gene: TRBV6-5; CDR3 protein: CATGASGVTSTDTQYF; CDR3 DNA: TGTGCCACTGGGGCTAGCGGGGTCACTAGCACAGATACGCAGTATTTT
D gene: .; J gene: TRBJ2-5; clone size: few; V gene: TRBV20-1; CDR3 protein: CSARWTYRETQYF; CDR3 DNA: TGCAGTGCTAGGTGGACGTACAGGGAGACCCAGTACTTC
D gene: TRBD2; J gene: TRBJ2-1; clone size: many; V gene: TRBV5-6; CDR3 protein: CASTWTSGYNEQFF; CDR3 DNA: TGTGCCAGCACCTGGACTAGCGGCTACAATGAGCAGTTCTTC
D gene: TRBD1; J gene: TRBJ1-6; clone size: few; V gene: TRBV7-9; CDR3 protein: CASSLVSGGMSPLHF; CDR3 DNA: TGTGCCAGCAGCTTAGTATCAGGGGGCATGTCACCCCTCCACTTT
D gene: .; J gene: TRBJ2-1; clone size: few; V gene: TRBV12-3/TRBV12-4; CDR3 protein: CASSLPQGGEQFF; CDR3 DNA: TGTGCCAGCAGTCTCCCTCAGGGTGGTGAGCAGTTCTTC
D gene: .; J gene: TRBJ2-4; clone size: few; V gene: TRBV5-6; CDR3 protein: CASSLGVTGTSYF; CDR3 DNA: TGTGCCAGCAGCCTTGGGGTAACCGGGACATCGTACTTC
D gene: .; J gene: TRBJ1-4; clone size: .; V gene: TRBV12-5; CDR3 protein: CASGVRLPATGYEKLFF; CDR3 DNA: TGTGCTAGTGGGGTCCGACTTCCGGCGACGGGTTATGAAAAACTGTTTTTT
D gene: .; J gene: TRBJ2-5; clone size: .; V gene: TRBV12-3/TRBV12-4; CDR3 protein: CDSSLEGSTETQYF; CDR3 DNA: TGTGACAGCAGTTTAGAGGGTAGCACGGAGACCCAGTACTTC
D gene: .; J gene: TRBJ1-4; clone size: .; V gene: TRBV4-3; CDR3 protein: CASSPLVGAGAGKLFF; CDR3 DNA: TGCGCCAGCAGCCCCTTGGTAGGGGCCGGCGCTGGAAAACTGTTTTTT
D gene: .; J gene: TRBJ2-1; clone size: .; V gene: TRBV30; CDR3 protein: CAWSSTGRDEQFF; CDR3 DNA: TGTGCCTGGAGTTCCACCGGTCGGGATGAGCAGTTCTTC
D gene: TRBD2; J gene: TRBJ2-5; clone size: many; V gene: TRBV10-3; CDR3 protein: CAISEGTSGQETQYF; CDR3 DNA: TGTGCCATCAGTGAGGGGACTAGCGGGCAAGAGACCCAGTACTTC
D gene: TRBD1; J gene: TRBJ1-6; clone size: few; V gene: TRBV7-2; CDR3 protein: CASSASGQGASRPLHF; CDR3 DNA: TGTGCCAGCAGCGCCTCGGGACAGGGGGCGAGTAGACCCCTCCACTTT
D gene: .; J gene: TRBJ1-1; clone size: few; V gene: TRBV10-3; CDR3 protein: CAIRGQVNTEAFF; CDR3 DNA: TGTGCCATCAGGGGGCAGGTGAACACTGAAGCTTTCTTT
D gene: .; J gene: TRBJ2-5; clone size: few; V gene: TRBV27; CDR3 protein: CASSFSSRETQYF; CDR3 DNA: TGTGCCAGCAGTTTTTCTAGCAGAGAGACCCAGTACTTC
D gene: .; J gene: TRBJ1-1; clone size: .; V gene: TRBV10-2; CDR3 protein: CASSEHRGLGTEAFF; CDR3 DNA: TGCGCCAGCAGTGAGCACCGGGGACTGGGGACTGAAGCTTTCTTT
D gene: TRBD1; J gene: TRBJ1-1; clone size: .; V gene: TRBV7-3; CDR3 protein: CASRADRTTEAFF; CDR3 DNA: TGTGCCAGCAGGGCGGACAGGACGACTGAAGCTTTCTTT
D gene: TRBD2; J gene: TRBJ2-3; clone size: .; V gene: TRBV14; CDR3 protein: CASSFRLAGLTDTQYF; CDR3 DNA: TGTGCCAGCAGCTTTCGACTAGCGGGGCTCACAGATACGCAGTATTTT
D gene: .; J gene: TRBJ1-1; clone size: few; V gene: TRBV6-5; CDR3 protein: CASGYGLGTEAFF; CDR3 DNA: TGTGCCAGCGGATATGGGCTGGGAACTGAAGCTTTCTTT
D gene: .; J gene: TRBJ1-2; clone size: once; V gene: TRBV9; CDR3 protein: CASSLNRELGWGYTF; CDR3 DNA: TGTGCCAGCAGCTTAAACCGGGAGCTGGGGTGGGGCTACACCTTC
D gene: .; J gene: TRBJ2-7; clone size: .; V gene: TRBV12-3/TRBV12-4; CDR3 protein: CASSLGPLVDEQYF; CDR3 DNA: TGTGCCAGCAGTTTAGGCCCATTGGTGGACGAGCAGTACTTC